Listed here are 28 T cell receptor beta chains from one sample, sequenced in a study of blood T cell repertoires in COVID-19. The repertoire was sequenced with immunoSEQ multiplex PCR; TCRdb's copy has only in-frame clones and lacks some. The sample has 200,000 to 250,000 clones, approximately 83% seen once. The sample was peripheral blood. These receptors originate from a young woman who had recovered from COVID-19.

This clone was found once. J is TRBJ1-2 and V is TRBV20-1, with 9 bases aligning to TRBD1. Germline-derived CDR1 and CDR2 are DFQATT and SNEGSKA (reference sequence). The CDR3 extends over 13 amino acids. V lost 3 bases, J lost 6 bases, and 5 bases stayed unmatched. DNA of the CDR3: TGCAGTGCTAGTAATACAGGGGGCAATGGCTACACCTTC. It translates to CSASNTGGNGYTF.

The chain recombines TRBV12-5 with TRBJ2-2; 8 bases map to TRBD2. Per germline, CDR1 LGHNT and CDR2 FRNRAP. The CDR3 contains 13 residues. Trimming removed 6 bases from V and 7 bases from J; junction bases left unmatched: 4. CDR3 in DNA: TGTGCTAGTGGCGGACTAGCTCGCGGGGAGCTGTTTTTT. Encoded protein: CASGGLARGELFF.

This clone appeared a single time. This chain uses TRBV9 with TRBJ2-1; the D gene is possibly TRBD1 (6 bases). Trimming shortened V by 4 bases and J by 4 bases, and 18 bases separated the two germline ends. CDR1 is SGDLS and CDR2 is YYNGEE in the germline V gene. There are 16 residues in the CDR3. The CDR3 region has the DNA TGTGCCAGCAGCAAAACGGGACAAAAATTTTACAATGAGCAGTTCTTC. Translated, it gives CASSKTGQKFYNEQFF.

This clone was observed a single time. The CDR3 region is CSVEDSDRGENTEAFF. The CDR3, as DNA: TGCAGCGTTGAAGATTCGGACAGGGGTGAGAACACTGAAGCTTTCTTT. This chain joins TRBV29-1 and TRBJ1-1; 9 nucleotides agree with TRBD1. The CDR3 totals 16 residues. CDR1 and CDR2 from the germline V gene are SQVTM and ANQGSEA. Trimming took 0 bases from V and 1 from J; bases not matched to a gene: 6.

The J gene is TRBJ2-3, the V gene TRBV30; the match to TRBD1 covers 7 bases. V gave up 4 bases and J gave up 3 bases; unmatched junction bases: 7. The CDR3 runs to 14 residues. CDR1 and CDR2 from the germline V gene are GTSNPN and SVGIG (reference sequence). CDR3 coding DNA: TGTGCCTGGACTCGGCAGGGGGTAACAGATACGCAGTATTTT. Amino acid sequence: CAWTRQGVTDTQYF.

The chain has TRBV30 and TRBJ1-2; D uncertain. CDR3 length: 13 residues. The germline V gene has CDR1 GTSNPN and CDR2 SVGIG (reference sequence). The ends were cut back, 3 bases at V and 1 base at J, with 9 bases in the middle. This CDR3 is CAWSTGFNYGYTF. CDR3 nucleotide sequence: TGTGCCTGGAGCACGGGATTTAACTATGGCTACACCTTC.

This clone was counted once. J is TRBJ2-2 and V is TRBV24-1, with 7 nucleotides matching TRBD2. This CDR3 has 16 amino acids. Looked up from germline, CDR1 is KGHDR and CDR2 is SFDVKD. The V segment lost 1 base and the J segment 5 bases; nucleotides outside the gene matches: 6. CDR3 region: CATSDFRLAATGELFF. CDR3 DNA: TGTGCCACCAGTGATTTCAGGCTAGCGGCTACCGGGGAGCTGTTTTTT.

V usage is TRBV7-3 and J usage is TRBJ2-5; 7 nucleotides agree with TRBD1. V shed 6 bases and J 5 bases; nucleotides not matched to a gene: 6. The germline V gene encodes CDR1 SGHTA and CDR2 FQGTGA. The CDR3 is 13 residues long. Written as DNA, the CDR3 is TGTGCCAGCAGTAAGGGGGCCGGGGAGACCCAGTACTTC. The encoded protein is CASSKGAGETQYF.

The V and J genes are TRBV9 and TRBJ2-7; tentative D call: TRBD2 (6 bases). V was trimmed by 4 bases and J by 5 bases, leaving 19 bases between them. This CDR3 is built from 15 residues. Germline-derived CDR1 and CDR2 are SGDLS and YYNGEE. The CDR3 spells CASSSKGSEGNEQYF. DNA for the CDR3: TGTGCCAGCAGCTCGAAGGGGTCGGAGGGGAACGAGCAGTACTTC.

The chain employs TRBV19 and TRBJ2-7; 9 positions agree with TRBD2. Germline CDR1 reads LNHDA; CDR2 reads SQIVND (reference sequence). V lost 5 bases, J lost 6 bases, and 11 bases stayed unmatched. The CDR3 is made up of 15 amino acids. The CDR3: CASSPTRTSVLEQYF. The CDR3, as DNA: TGTGCCAGTAGTCCCACGCGGACTAGCGTCCTCGAGCAGTACTTC.

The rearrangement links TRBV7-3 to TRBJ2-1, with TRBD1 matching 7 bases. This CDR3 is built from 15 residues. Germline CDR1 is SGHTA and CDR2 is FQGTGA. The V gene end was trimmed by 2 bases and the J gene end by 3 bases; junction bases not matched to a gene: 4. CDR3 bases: TGTGCCAGCAGCTTACGGACAGGAGACTACAATGAGCAGTTCTTC. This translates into CASSLRTGDYNEQFF.

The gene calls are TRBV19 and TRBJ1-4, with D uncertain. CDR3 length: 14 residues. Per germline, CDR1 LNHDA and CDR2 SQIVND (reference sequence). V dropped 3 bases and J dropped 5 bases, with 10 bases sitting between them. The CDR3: CASSMGGPNEKLFF. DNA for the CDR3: TGTGCCAGTAGTATGGGAGGTCCGAATGAAAAACTGTTTTTT.

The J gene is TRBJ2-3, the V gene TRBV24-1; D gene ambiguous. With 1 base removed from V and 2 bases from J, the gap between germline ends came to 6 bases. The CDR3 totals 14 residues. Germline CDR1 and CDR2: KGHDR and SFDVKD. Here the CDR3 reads CATSDFSSTDTQYF. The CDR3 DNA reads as TGTGCCACCAGTGATTTTTCCTCCACAGATACGCAGTATTTT.

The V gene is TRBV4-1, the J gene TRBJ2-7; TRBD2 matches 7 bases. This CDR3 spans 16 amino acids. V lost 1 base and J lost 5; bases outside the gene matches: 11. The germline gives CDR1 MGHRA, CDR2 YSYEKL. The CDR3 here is CASSQVVVAGEDEQYF. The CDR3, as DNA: TGCGCCAGCAGCCAAGTAGTAGTCGCGGGAGAGGACGAGCAGTACTTC.

The chain's CDR3 is CASSFWFGDNANTGELFF. CDR3 sequence (DNA): TGTGCCAGCAGCTTTTGGTTCGGGGATAACGCGAACACCGGGGAGCTGTTTTTT. The V call is TRBV7-2, the J call TRBJ2-2, with D maybe TRBD2 (5 bases). V was shortened by 3 bases and J by 0 bases, with 17 bases between the two germline ends. CDR3 length: 18 residues. The germline CDR1 and CDR2 sequences are SGHTA and FQGNSA.

The CDR3 nucleotides are TGCGCCAGCAGCTTGTCTACCGGGGAGCTGTTTTTT. Amino acids: CASSLSTGELFF. The rearrangement uses TRBV5-1 and TRBJ2-2; no reliable D call. V shed 1 base and J shed 5 bases, with 3 bases lying between them. The V gene's germline CDR1 is SGHRS and CDR2 YFSETQ. This CDR3 comprises 12 residues. The full variable domain, completed using reference TRBV5-1 and TRBJ2-2, is KAGVTQTPRYLIKTRGQQVTLSCSPISGHRSVSWYQQTPGQGLQFLFEYFSETQRNKGNFPGRFSGRQFSNSRSEMNVSTLELGDSALYLCASSLSTGELFFGEGSRLTVL.

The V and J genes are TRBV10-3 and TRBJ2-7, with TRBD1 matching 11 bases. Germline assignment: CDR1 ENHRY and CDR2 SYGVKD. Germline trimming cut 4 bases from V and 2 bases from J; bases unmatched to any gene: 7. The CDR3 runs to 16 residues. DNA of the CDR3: TGTGCCATCAGTGCAGGCGGGACAGGGGGTGCCTACGAGCAGTACTTC. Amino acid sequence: CAISAGGTGGAYEQYF.

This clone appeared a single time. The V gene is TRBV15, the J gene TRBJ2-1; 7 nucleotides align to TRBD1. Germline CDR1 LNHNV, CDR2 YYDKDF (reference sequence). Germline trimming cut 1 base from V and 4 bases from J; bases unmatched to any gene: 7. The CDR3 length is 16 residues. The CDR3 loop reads CATSRGRGGAYNEQFF. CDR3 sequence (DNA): TGTGCCACCAGCAGAGGGAGAGGGGGCGCGTACAATGAGCAGTTCTTC.

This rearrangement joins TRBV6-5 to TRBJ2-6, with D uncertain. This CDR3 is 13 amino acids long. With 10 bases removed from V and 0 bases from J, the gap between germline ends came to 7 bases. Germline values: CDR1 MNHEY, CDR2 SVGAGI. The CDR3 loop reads CATLLSGANVLTF. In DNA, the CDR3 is TGTGCCACCCTTCTCTCTGGGGCCAACGTCCTGACTTTC.

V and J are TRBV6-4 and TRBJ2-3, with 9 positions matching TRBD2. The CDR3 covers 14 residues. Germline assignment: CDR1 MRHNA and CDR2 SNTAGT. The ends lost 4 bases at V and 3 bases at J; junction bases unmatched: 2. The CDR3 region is CASSVAGGTDTQYF. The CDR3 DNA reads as TGTGCCAGCAGTGTGGCGGGAGGGACAGATACGCAGTATTTT.

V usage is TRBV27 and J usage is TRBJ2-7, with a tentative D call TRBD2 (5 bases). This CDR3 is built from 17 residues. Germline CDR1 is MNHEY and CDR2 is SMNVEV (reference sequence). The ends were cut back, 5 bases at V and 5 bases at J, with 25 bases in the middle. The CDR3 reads CASSPRALTINPDEQYF. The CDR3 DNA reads TGTGCCAGCAGTCCGCGAGCGCTGACTATAAACCCAGACGAGCAGTACTTC.

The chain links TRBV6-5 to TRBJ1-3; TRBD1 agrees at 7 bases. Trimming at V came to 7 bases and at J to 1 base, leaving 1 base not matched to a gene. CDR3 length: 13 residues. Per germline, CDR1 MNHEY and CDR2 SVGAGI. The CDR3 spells CASTGGSGNTIYF. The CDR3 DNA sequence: TGTGCCAGCACAGGGGGTTCTGGAAACACCATATATTTT.

CDR3 coding DNA: TGTGCCAGCAGAACAGTCGGCGGGAGTGGGAACACCGGGGAGCTGTTTTTT. Translating gives CASRTVGGSGNTGELFF. The V and J genes are TRBV5-5 and TRBJ2-2, with 7 bases matching TRBD2. Germline assignment: CDR1 SGHKS and CDR2 YYEKEE (reference sequence). V lost 5 bases, J lost 1 base, and 11 bases stayed unmatched. The CDR3 is 17 residues long.

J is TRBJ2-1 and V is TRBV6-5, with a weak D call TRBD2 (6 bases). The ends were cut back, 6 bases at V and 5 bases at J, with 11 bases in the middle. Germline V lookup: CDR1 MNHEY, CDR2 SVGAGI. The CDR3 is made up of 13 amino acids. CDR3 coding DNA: TGTGCCAGCAGGTCGCCGGGGGACAATGAGCAGTTCTTC. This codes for CASRSPGDNEQFF.

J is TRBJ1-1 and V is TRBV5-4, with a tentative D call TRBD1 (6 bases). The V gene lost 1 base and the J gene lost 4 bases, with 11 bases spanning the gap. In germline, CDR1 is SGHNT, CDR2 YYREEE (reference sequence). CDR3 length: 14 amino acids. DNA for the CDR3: TGTGCCAGCAGCTTGCAGGGGATTGGCACTGAAGCTTTCTTT. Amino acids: CASSLQGIGTEAFF. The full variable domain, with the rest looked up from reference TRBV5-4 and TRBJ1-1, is ETGVTQSPTHLIKTRGQQVTLRCSSQSGHNTVSWYQQALGQGPQFIFQYYREEENGRGNFPPRFSGLQFPNYSSELNVNALELDDSALYLCASSLQGIGTEAFFGQGTRLTVV.

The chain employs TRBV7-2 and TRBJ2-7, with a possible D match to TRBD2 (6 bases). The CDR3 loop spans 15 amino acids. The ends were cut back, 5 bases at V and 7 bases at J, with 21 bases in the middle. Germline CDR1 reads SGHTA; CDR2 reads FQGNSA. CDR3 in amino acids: CASSPTFGLMDEQYF. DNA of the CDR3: TGTGCCAGCAGCCCAACGTTCGGACTAATGGATGAGCAGTACTTC. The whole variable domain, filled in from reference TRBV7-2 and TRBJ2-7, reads GAGVSQSPSNKVTEKGKDVELRCDPISGHTALYWYRQSLGQGLEFLIYFQGNSAPDKSGLPSDRFSAERTGGSVSTLTIQRTQQEDSAVYLCASSPTFGLMDEQYFGPGTRLTVT.

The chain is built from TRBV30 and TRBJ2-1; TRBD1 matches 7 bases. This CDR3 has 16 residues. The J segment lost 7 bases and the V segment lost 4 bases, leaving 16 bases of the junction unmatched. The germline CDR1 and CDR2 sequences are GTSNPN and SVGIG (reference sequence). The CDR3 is CAWTDAGRTGRNEQFF. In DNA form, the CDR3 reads TGTGCCTGGACCGACGCGGGCCGGACAGGAAGAAATGAGCAGTTCTTC.

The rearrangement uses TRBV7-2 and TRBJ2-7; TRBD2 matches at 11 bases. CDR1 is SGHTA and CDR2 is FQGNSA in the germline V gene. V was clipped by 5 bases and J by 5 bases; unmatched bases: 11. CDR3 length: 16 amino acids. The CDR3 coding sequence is TGTGCCAGCAGCCCACTAGCGGGAGAGTTAGACAACGAGCAGTACTTC. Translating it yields CASSPLAGELDNEQYF. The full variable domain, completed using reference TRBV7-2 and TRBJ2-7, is GAGVSQSPSNKVTEKGKDVELRCDPISGHTALYWYRQSLGQGLEFLIYFQGNSAPDKSGLPSDRFSAERTGGSVSTLTIQRTQQEDSAVYLCASSPLAGELDNEQYFGPGTRLTVT.